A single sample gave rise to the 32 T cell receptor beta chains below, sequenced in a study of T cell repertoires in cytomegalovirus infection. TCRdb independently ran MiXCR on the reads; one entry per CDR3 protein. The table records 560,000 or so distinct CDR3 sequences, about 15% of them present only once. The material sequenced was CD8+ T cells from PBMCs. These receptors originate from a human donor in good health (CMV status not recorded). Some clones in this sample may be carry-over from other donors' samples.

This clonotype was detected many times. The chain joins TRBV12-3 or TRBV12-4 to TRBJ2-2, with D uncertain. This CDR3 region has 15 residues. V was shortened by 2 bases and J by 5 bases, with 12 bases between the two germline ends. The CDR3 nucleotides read TGTGCCAGCAGTTTAAACAGCCCCATGACCGGGGAGCTGTTTTTT. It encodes CASSLNSPMTGELFF.

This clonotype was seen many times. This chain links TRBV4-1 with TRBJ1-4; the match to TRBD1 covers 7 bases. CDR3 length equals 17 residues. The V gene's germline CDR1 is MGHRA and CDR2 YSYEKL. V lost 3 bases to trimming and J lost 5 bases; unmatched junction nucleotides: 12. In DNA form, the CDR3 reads TGCGCCAGCAGCCATCGGGCGACAGGGATGGAGAATGAAAAACTGTTTTTT. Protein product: CASSHRATGMENEKLFF.

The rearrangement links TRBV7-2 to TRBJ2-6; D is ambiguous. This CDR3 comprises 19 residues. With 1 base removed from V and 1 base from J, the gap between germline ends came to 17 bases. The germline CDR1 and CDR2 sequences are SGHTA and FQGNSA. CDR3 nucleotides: TGTGCCAGCAGCTTAGATGAATCCTTAACCAGATCTGGGGCCAACGTCCTGACTTTC. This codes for CASSLDESLTRSGANVLTF. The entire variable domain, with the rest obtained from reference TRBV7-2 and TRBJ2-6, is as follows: GAGVSQSPSNKVTEKGKDVELRCDPISGHTALYWYRQSLGQGLEFLIYFQGNSAPDKSGLPSDRFSAERTGGSVSTLTIQRTQQEDSAVYLCASSLDESLTRSGANVLTFGAGSRLTVL.

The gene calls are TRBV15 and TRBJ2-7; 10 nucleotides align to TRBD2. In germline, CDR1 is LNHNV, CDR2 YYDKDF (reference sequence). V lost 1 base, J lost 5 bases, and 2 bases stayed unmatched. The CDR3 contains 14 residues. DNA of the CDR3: TGTGCCACCAGCAGAGCCGGGACTAGCGACGAGCAGTACTTC. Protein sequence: CATSRAGTSDEQYF.

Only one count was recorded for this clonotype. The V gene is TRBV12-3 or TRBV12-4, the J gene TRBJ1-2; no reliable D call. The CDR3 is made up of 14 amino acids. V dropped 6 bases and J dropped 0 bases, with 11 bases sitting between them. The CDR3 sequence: CASSHRTTNYGYTF. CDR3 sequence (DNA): TGTGCCAGCAGCCACAGAACTACTAACTATGGCTACACCTTC.

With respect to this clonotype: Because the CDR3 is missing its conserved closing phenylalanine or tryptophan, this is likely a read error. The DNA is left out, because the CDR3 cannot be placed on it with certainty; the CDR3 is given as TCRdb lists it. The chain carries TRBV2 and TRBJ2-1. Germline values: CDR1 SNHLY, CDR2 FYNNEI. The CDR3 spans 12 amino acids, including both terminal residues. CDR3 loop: CASSEMQNEQLL.

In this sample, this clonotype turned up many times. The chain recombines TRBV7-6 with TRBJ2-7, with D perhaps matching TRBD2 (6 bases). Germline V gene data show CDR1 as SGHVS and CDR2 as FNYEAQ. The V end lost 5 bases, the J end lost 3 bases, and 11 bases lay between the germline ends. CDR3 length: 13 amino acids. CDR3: CASSPGEVYEQYF. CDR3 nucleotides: TGTGCCAGCAGCCCCGGGGAGGTCTACGAGCAGTACTTC.

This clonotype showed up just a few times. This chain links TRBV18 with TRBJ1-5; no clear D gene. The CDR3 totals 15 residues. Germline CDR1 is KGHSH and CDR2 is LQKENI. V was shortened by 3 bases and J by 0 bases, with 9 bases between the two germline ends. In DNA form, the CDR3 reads TGTGCCAGCTCACCGGGAAGGGATAGCAATCAGCCCCAGCATTTT. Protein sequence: CASSPGRDSNQPQHF.

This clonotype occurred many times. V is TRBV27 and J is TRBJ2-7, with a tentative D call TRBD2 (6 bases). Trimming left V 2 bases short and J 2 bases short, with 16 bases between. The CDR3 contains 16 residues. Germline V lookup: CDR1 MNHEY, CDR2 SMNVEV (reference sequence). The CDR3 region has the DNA TGTGCCAGCAGTTTAGGAACGGGGGAGTTCACCTACGAGCAGTACTTC. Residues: CASSLGTGEFTYEQYF.

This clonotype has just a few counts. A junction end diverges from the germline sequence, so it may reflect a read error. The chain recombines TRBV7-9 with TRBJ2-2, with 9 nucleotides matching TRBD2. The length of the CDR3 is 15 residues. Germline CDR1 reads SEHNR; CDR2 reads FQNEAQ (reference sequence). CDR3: CASSLILAGTGVLFF. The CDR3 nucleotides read TGTGCCAGCAGCTTAATTCTAGCGGGGACCGGGGTGCTGTTTTTT. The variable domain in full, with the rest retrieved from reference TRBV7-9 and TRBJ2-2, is DTGVSQNPRHKITKRGQNVTFRCDPISEHNRLYWYRQTLGQGPEFLTYFQNEAQLEKSRLLSDRFSAERPKGSFSTLEIQRTEQGDSAMYLCASSLILAGTGVLFFGEGSRLTVL.

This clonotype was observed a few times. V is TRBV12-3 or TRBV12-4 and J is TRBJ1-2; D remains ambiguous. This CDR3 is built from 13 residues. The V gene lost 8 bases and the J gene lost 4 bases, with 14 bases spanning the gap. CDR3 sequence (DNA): TGTGCCAGCCTCGCCCGGGAGGGCTATGGCTACACCTTC. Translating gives CASLAREGYGYTF.

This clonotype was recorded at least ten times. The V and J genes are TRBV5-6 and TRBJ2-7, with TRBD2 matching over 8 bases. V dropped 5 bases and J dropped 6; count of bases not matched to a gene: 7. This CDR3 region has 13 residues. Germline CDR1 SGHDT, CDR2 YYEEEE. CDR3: CASRPGTSLEQYF. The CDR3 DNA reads TGTGCCAGCAGACCCGGGACTAGTCTCGAGCAGTACTTC.

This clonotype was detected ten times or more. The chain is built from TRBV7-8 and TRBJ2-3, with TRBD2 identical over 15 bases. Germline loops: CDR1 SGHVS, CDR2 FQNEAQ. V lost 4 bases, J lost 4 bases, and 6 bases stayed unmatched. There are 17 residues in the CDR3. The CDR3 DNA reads TGTGCCAGCAGCTCAGTTAGGACTAGCGGGGGGGCAGATACGCAGTATTTT. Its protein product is CASSSVRTSGGADTQYF.

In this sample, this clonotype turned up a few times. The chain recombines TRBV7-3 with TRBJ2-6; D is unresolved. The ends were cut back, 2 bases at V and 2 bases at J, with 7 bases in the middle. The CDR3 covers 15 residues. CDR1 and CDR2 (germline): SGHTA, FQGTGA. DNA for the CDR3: TGTGCCAGCAGCTTAGCAGTTCCTGGGGCCAACGTCCTGACTTTC. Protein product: CASSLAVPGANVLTF.

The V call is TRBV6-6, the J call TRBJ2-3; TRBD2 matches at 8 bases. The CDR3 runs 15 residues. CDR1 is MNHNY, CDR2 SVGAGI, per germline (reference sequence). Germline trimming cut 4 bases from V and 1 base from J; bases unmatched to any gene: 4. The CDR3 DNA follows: TGTGCCAGCAGTTCCGGGACTAGGGGCACAGATACGCAGTATTTT. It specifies CASSSGTRGTDTQYF.

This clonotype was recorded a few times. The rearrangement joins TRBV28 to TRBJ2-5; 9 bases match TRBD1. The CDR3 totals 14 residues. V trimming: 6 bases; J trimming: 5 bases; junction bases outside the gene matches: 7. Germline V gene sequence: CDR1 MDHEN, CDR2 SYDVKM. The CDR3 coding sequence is TGTGCCAGCAGCGCTAACAGGGGGCGGGAGACCCAGTACTTC. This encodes CASSANRGRETQYF.

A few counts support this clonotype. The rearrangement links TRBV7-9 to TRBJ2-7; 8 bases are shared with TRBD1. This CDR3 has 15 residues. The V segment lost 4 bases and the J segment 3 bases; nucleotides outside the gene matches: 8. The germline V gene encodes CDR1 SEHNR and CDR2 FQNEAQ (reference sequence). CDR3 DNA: TGTGCCAGCAGCTCCGGACAGGGAGTCTTCTACGAGCAGTACTTC. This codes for CASSSGQGVFYEQYF.

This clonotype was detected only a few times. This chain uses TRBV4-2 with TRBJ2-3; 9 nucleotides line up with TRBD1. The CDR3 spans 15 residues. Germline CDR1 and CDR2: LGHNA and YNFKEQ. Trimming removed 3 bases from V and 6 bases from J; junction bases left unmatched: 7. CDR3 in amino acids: CASSQDWTGEDTQYF. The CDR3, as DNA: TGTGCCAGCAGCCAGGACTGGACAGGGGAGGATACGCAGTATTTT.

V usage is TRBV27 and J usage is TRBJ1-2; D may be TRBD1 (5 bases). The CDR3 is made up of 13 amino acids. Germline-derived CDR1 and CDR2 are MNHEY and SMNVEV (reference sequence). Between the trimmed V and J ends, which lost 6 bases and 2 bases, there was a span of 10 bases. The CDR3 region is CASRDTSNYGYTF. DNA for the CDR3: TGTGCCAGCAGGGACACCTCAAACTATGGCTACACCTTC.

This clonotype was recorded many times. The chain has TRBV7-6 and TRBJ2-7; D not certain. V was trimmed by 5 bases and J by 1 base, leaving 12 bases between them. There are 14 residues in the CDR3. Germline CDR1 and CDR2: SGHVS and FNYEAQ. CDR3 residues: CASSPWSGSYEQYF. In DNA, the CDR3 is TGTGCCAGCAGCCCCTGGTCGGGTTCCTACGAGCAGTACTTC.

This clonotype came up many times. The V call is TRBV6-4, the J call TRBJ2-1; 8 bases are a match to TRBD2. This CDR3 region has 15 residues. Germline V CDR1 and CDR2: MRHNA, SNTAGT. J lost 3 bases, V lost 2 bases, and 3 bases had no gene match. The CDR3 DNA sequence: TGTGCCAGCAGTGACCCCGGGACTAGCTACAATGAGCAGTTCTTC. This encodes CASSDPGTSYNEQFF.

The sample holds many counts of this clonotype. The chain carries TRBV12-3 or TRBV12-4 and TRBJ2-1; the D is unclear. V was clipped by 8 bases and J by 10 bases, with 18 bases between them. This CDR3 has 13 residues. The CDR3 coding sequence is TGTGCCAGCGAAGATTCCCTAGGGATAGAGCAGTTCTTC. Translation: CASEDSLGIEQFF.

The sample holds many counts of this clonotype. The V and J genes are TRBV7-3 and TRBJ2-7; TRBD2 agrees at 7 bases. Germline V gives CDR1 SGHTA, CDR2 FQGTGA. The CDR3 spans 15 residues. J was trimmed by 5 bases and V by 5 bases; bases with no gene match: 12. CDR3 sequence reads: CASSLRGGAGDEQYF. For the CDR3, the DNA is TGTGCCAGCAGCCTCCGGGGCGGGGCGGGGGACGAGCAGTACTTC.

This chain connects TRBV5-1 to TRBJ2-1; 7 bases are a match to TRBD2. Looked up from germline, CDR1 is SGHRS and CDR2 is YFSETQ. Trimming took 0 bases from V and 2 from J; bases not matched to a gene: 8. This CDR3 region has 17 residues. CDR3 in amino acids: CASSLGGLADAYNEQFF. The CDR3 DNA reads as TGCGCCAGCAGCTTGGGGGGTCTAGCGGACGCCTACAATGAGCAGTTCTTC.

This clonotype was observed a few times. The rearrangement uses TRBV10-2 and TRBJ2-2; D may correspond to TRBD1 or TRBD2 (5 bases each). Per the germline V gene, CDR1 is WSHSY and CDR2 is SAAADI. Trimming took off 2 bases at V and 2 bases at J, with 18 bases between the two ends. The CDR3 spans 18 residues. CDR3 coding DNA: TGCGCCAGCAGTGAGGCTTTGGGGGTTCGATCTAACACCGGGGAGCTGTTTTTT. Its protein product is CASSEALGVRSNTGELFF.

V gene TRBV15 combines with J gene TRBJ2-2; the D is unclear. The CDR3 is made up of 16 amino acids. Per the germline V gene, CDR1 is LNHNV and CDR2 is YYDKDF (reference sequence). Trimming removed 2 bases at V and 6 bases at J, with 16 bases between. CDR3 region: CATSRRATVGSGELFF. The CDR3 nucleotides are TGTGCCACCAGCAGAAGGGCTACAGTGGGGTCCGGGGAGCTGTTTTTT.

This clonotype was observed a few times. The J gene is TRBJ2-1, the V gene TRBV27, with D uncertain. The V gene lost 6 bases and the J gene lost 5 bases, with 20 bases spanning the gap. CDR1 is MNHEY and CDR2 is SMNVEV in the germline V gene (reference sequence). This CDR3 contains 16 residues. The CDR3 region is CASRPGVAERNNEQFF. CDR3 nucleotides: TGTGCCAGCAGGCCTGGGGTGGCAGAACGGAACAATGAGCAGTTCTTC.

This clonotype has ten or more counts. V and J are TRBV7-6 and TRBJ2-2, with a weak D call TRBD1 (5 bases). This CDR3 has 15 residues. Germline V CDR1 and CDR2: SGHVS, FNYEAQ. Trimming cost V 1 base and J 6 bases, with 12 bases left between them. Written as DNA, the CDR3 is TGTGCCAGCAGCTTAGAGGCAGGGATGGCCGGGGAGCTGTTTTTT. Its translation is CASSLEAGMAGELFF.

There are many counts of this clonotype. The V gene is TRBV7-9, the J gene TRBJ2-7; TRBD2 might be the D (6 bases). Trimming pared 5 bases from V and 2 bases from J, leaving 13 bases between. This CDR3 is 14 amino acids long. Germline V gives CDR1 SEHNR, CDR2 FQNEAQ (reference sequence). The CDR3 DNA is TGTGCCAGCAGCCCTCGGAGGGTTCCCTACGAGCAGTACTTC. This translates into CASSPRRVPYEQYF.

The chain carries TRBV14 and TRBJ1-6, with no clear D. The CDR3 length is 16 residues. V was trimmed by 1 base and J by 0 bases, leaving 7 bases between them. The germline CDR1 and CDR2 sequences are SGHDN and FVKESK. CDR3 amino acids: CASSQVGNSYNSPLHF. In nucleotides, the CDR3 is TGTGCCAGCAGCCAAGTGGGAAACTCCTATAATTCACCCCTCCACTTT.

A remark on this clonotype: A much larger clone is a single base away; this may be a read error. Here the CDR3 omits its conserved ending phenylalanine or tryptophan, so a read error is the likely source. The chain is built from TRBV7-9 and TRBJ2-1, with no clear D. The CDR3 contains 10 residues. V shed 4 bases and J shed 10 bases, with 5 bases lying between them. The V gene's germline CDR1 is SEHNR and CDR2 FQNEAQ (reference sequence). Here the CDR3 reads CASSSSEQFL. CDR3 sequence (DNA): TGTGCCAGCAGCTCCTCCGAGCAGTTCTTA.

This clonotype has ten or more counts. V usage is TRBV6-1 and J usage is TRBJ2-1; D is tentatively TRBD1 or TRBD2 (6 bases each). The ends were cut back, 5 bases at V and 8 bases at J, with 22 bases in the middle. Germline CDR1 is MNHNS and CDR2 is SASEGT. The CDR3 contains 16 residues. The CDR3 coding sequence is TGTGCCAGCAGTCTCTTCAGCGGGCCAAAGGGGGATGAGCAGTTCTTC. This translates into CASSLFSGPKGDEQFF.